One and the same sample provided the 3 T cell receptor beta chains below, sequenced in a study of Graves' ophthalmopathy and Graves' hyperthyroidism. Investigators amplified TCR beta CDR3 regions from RNA transcripts. RT-PCR with HTBI primers came first, then second-round multiplex PCR. A single record per CDR3 protein comes from TCRdb applying MiXCR to the multiplex PCR reads. The data show 1 million to 1.3 million distinct CDR3 sequences, approximately 35% seen once. Sequenced material: peripheral blood or thyroid tissue (not recorded which). Every receptor here comes from an adult man with Graves' hyperthyroidism.

This clonotype occurred a few times. This chain links TRBV2 with TRBJ1-2; possible D gene TRBD1, 6 bases. The CDR3 consists of 14 residues. Germline lookup yields CDR1 SNHLY and CDR2 FYNNEI. V shed 9 bases and J shed 5 bases, with 19 bases lying between them. The chain's CDR3 is CARTERGAGYGYTF. The CDR3 DNA is TGTGCCAGAACTGAGAGGGGGGCTGGGTATGGCTACACCTTC.

This clonotype was seen at least ten times. The rearrangement uses TRBV19 and TRBJ1-1; D gene uncertain. V was trimmed by 10 bases and J by 5 bases, leaving 11 bases between them. The CDR3 runs 11 residues. Looked up from germline, CDR1 is LNHDA and CDR2 is SQIVND (reference sequence). The CDR3 sequence is CATKRRTEAFF. Written as DNA, the CDR3 is TGTGCCACCAAGAGACGGACTGAAGCTTTCTTT.

This clonotype was seen at least ten times. The chain uses TRBV19 and TRBJ1-1, with 8 bases that match TRBD1. Looked up from germline, CDR1 is LNHDA and CDR2 is SQIVND (reference sequence). The V and J ends lost 8 bases and 7 bases, in that order; junction bases with no gene match: 9. The CDR3 has 13 residues. The CDR3 region is CASEDRGHGEAFF. The CDR3 bases are TGTGCCAGTGAAGACAGGGGACATGGTGAAGCTTTCTTT.